This TCR beta chain was identified during a study of blood T cell repertoires in COVID-19 (dated by TCRdb to 2018 to 2020). At the level of the whole study: Collaborator samples came from the United States, Italy and Spain and covered acute and convalescent phases of COVID-19. The prospective study material was composed of cDNA or gDNA derived from T cells, B-cell-depleted T cells, or PBMCs. Subjects who had been exposed to COVID-19, were actively infected with it, or had recovered from it provided the deeply sampled blood TCRbeta repertoires that made up the dataset. Where available, HLA class I and class II types were obtained from metadata supplied by the sample provider rather than from assay-based typing. The samples were drawn from the first 160 participants of the ongoing ImmuneRACE study and from 1,254 subjects provided by 6 global collaborators. The sample metadata nearly always contained a de-identified subject ID, COVID-19 status, age in years and sex. The repertoires were released in a freely available public database meant as a resource for research on the immune response to SARS-CoV-2.

Trimmed from V: 4 bases; trimmed from J: 4 bases; junction bases lacking a gene match: 9. The CDR3 covers 15 residues, taking in both the cysteine and the phenylalanine. Only the CDR3 portion is preserved as DNA: 45 bases, with reading frame beginning at the first base. The germline V gene encodes CDR1 SQVTM and CDR2 ANQGSEA. Remarks on this clone: The clone's antigen remains unknown. Qualities for individual bases were not recorded, and no much larger clone is one base off.

The immunoSEQ Assay, a bias-controlled multiplex PCR, was used to amplify TCRbeta CDR3 regions from genomic DNA. The authors' analysis ran thus. Nucleated cell counts per sample were estimated from amplification of reference gene primers within the assay. Sequence reads were collapsed and filtered to measure the absolute abundance of every unique TCRbeta CDR3 rearrangement. For each sample, productive Simpson clonality was calculated as the square root of Simpson's diversity index over productive rearrangements. TCRdb mirrors the immuneACCESS table, restricted to in-frame sequences. Some clones are absent from its copies; in checked studies, under half trace to an unresolved V gene, and the reason for the others is unknown. V, J and clone size are taken as reported in that table, and D and trimming were inferred from the DNA itself. The sample data list 40,000 to 50,000 clones, and 80% to 90% of these were observed just once. Of the sample, 2.1% falls within the top ten clones.

One collaborating source in Seattle enrolled patients during active infection and followed them longitudinally through the course of disease. Collaborating institutions collected whole blood in K2EDTA tubes following their own protocols. For TCRbeta analysis, collaborators shipped samples in one of three forms: frozen whole blood, isolated PBMCs, or DNA extracted from either of those sample types. Here is what the overall study found, with its caveats: The quantity of clinical and demographic metadata differed by source and by participant and was supplied without curation.

The sample comprised peripheral blood. The rearranged segments are TRBV29-1 and TRBJ2-3; 9 central bases correspond to TRBD2. This sequence was found in an elderly woman with COVID-19, enrolled during active disease. The DNA reads TGCAGCGTTGGACCCACTAGCGGGTTCCCAGATACGCAGTATTTT. It is translated as CSVGPTSGFPDTQYF.